This TCR beta chain emerged from a study of T cell responses to AZD1222 COVID-19 vaccine. General study points: Baseline antibody screening turned up just a handful of seropositive AZD1222 recipients. Donors in the cohort were predominantly white British and more often female, and clonal diversity was possibly underestimated. At 160-218 and 743-854, vaccine-associated CD4 TCRs were dominant, and they spanned spike. Repertoires were obtained solely post-peak T cell response.

Data came from immunoSEQ multiplex PCR; TCRdb stores just in-frame clones and leaves some out. The data hold about 150,000 clones, with 70% to 90% observed a single time. As regards this clone: Its antigen is still unknown.

Germline-derived CDR1 and CDR2 are SGHDN and FVKESK. The CDR3 has 15 residues. V was shortened by 1 base and J by 5 bases, with 14 bases between the two germline ends. The specimen was peripheral blood, collected on day 0 of MenACWY control vaccination. The J gene is TRBJ1-1, the V gene TRBV14; the D is unclear. The sequence was obtained from an adult in good health. The CDR3 DNA is TGTGCCAGCAGCCAAGTGGTTGGGAGGAGGACTGAAGCTTTCTTT. Translating it yields CASSQVVGRRTEAFF.